These 20 T cell receptor beta chains came from one sample sequenced in a study of blood T cell repertoires in COVID-19. Clones were read by immunoSEQ multiplex PCR, and TCRdb kept only the in-frame ones, dropping some. Among 60,000 to 75,000 clones listed, about 85% were seen once. The sequencing input was peripheral blood. These receptors were collected from a woman in her 50s with COVID-19, enrolled during active disease.

The genes are TRBV12-3 or TRBV12-4 and TRBJ2-7; D is ambiguous. The V end was cut by 3 bases, the J end by 1 base, with 4 bases between. The CDR3 consists of 12 residues. The CDR3 DNA sequence: TGTGCCAGCAGTTTTATATCCTACGAGCAGTACTTC. It encodes CASSFISYEQYF.

DNA of the CDR3: TGTGCCAGCAGCCAAGCTCCTCGGGAAAGGTGGTTCTTC. It specifies CASSQAPRERWFF. This chain uses TRBV14 with TRBJ2-1; TRBD2 is a possible D gene (5 bases). Trimming cost V 1 base and J 15 bases, with 16 bases left between them. This CDR3 has 13 amino acids. The germline CDR1 and CDR2 sequences are SGHDN and FVKESK. Complete variable domain (other parts from reference TRBV14 and TRBJ2-1): EAGVTQFPSHSVIEKGQTVTLRCDPISGHDNLYWYRRVMGKEIKFLLHFVKESKQDESGMPNNRFLAERTGGTYSTLKVQPAELEDSGVYFCASSQAPRERWFFGPGTRLTVL.

The chain has TRBV6-5 and TRBJ1-1; D is possibly TRBD1 (5 bases). Germline CDR1 and CDR2: MNHEY and SVGAGI. V gave up 5 bases and J gave up 5 bases, with 15 bases separating them. CDR3 length: 14 amino acids. CDR3 in amino acids: CASSNLGGVTEAFF. The CDR3 bases are TGTGCCAGCAGTAACCTTGGGGGGGTGACTGAAGCTTTCTTT.

The chain recombines TRBV28 with TRBJ2-7; 7 nucleotides match TRBD2. Trimming took 6 bases from V and 5 from J; bases not matched to a gene: 10. The CDR3 has 14 residues. Germline V gene sequence: CDR1 MDHEN, CDR2 SYDVKM. Here the CDR3 DNA reads TGTGCCAGCAGCGGCTGGCGGGAGCGGGACGAGCAGTACTTC. Translated, it gives CASSGWRERDEQYF.

The chain has TRBV11-2 and TRBJ2-7; D not certain. The V and J ends lost 5 bases and 0 bases respectively, with 11 bases between them. Germline values: CDR1 SGHAT, CDR2 FQNNGV. This CDR3 is 14 amino acids long. CDR3 amino acids: CASSPVLNSYEQYF. DNA of the CDR3: TGTGCCAGCAGCCCTGTCCTAAACTCCTACGAGCAGTACTTC.

J is TRBJ2-7 and V is TRBV20-1; a weak D match, TRBD1 (6 bases). V lost 3 bases, J lost 2 bases, and 14 bases lay in between. Germline-derived CDR1 and CDR2 are DFQATT and SNEGSKA (reference sequence). The CDR3 sequence is 14 residues long. CDR3: CSASNRDTAYEQYF. The CDR3 DNA reads as TGCAGTGCTAGTAACCGGGACACAGCCTACGAGCAGTACTTC.

J is TRBJ2-1 and V is TRBV6-5; 9 bases are shared with TRBD1. This CDR3 has 14 residues. J was trimmed by 10 bases and V by 5 bases; bases with no gene match: 9. Germline CDR1 reads MNHEY; CDR2 reads SVGAGI. The chain's CDR3 is CASSPTSDRGEQFF. The CDR3 DNA sequence: TGTGCCAGCAGTCCGACCTCGGACAGGGGCGAGCAGTTCTTC.

This clone was seen once. This chain connects TRBV19 to TRBJ1-2; D not certain. Trimming pared 1 base from V and 8 bases from J, leaving 11 bases between. Germline lookup yields CDR1 LNHDA and CDR2 SQIVND (reference sequence). The CDR3 contains 13 residues. CDR3 DNA: TGTGCCAGTAGTATAGGGCAACGTCAAGGCTACACCTTC. Residues: CASSIGQRQGYTF. The full variable domain, completed using reference TRBV19 and TRBJ1-2, is DGGITQSPKYLFRKEGQNVTLSCEQNLNHDAMYWYRQDPGQGLRLIYYSQIVNDFQKGDIAEGYSVSREKKESFPLTVTSAQKNPTAFYLCASSIGQRQGYTFGSGTRLTVV.

The rearrangement links TRBV6-5 to TRBJ1-2; D not certain. Germline V gene data show CDR1 as MNHEY and CDR2 as SVGAGI. This CDR3 spans 15 amino acids. V lost 7 bases, J lost 8 bases, and 23 bases lay in between. The CDR3 DNA follows: TGTGCCAGCACCCCCATTCCGGAGGGATTAATAGGCTACACCTTC. This translates into CASTPIPEGLIGYTF.

The V call is TRBV27, the J call TRBJ2-2, with TRBD2 as a possible D gene (5 bases). Germline CDR1 is MNHEY and CDR2 is SMNVEV (reference sequence). The V gene lost 6 bases and the J gene lost 4 bases, with 12 bases spanning the gap. CDR3 length: 14 residues. The CDR3 DNA reads as TGTGCCAGCAGGGAGAGGGCAGGCACCGGGGAGCTGTTTTTT. This codes for CASRERAGTGELFF.

This clone was observed a single time. The chain is built from TRBV5-1 and TRBJ1-2; perhaps TRBD1 as D (5 bases). V gave up 4 bases and J gave up 1 base, with 11 bases separating them. There are 14 residues in the CDR3. Germline-derived CDR1 and CDR2 are SGHRS and YFSETQ. In DNA, the CDR3 is TGCGCCAGCAGCCTGACAGATAGTAACTATGGCTACACCTTC. Translated, it gives CASSLTDSNYGYTF.

The rearrangement joins TRBV5-1 to TRBJ2-3; D gene uncertain. Trimming removed 0 bases at V and 2 bases at J, with 4 bases between. The V gene's germline CDR1 is SGHRS and CDR2 YFSETQ. There are 13 residues in the CDR3. CDR3 in DNA: TGCGCCAGCAGCTTGGTAATCACAGATACGCAGTATTTT. It yields the protein CASSLVITDTQYF.

The chain couples TRBV2 to TRBJ1-1; unclear D gene. Germline V gene data show CDR1 as SNHLY and CDR2 as FYNNEI. Trimming pared 4 bases from V and 0 bases from J, leaving 6 bases between. CDR3 length: 13 residues. DNA for the CDR3: TGTGCCAGCAGTGTGTCTGTGAACACTGAAGCTTTCTTT. It translates to CASSVSVNTEAFF.

V usage is TRBV5-5 and J usage is TRBJ2-7; 11 bases match TRBD1. V was pared by 5 bases and J by 5 bases, with 6 bases of the junction left unmatched. This CDR3 is 14 amino acids long. Germline values: CDR1 SGHKS, CDR2 YYEKEE (reference sequence). In DNA, the CDR3 is TGTGCCAGCAGTCCAGGACAGGGGGCACACGAGCAGTACTTC. Its protein product is CASSPGQGAHEQYF.

The chain has TRBV4-1 and TRBJ2-3, with D possibly TRBD2 on 5 matching bases. Germline values: CDR1 MGHRA, CDR2 YSYEKL. V lost 6 bases to trimming and J lost 1 base, with 14 bases between them. The CDR3 covers 15 residues. The CDR3 is CASSAAGPGTDTQYF. CDR3 sequence (DNA): TGCGCCAGCAGTGCGGCGGGCCCAGGCACAGATACGCAGTATTTT.

The genes are TRBV14 and TRBJ2-7; 9 bases agree with TRBD1. CDR1 SGHDN and CDR2 FVKESK come from the germline V gene. V dropped 1 base and J dropped 2; count of bases not matched to a gene: 12. The CDR3 contains 18 residues. As DNA, the CDR3 is TGTGCCAGCAGCCAAGCGGGACAGGGAAACCGTTTAACCTACGAGCAGTACTTC. The encoded protein is CASSQAGQGNRLTYEQYF.

The chain joins TRBV29-1 to TRBJ2-2, with 10 positions matching TRBD2. The CDR3 is 14 residues long. Germline lookup yields CDR1 SQVTM and CDR2 ANQGSEA. The V gene end was trimmed by 7 bases and the J gene end by 5 bases; junction bases not matched to a gene: 7. CDR3 nucleotide sequence: TGCAGCGGATCTAGCGGGAGTTGGACCGGGGAGCTGTTTTTT. Its translation is CSGSSGSWTGELFF.

The rearrangement joins TRBV30 to TRBJ1-2, with TRBD1 identical over 7 bases. The length of the CDR3 is 15 residues. Trimming cost V 1 base and J 3 bases; bases outside gene matches: 8. The germline V gene encodes CDR1 GTSNPN and CDR2 SVGIG (reference sequence). CDR3 sequence: CAWSGDSPWDYGYTF. In DNA form, the CDR3 reads TGTGCCTGGAGTGGGGACAGCCCGTGGGACTATGGCTACACCTTC.

V and J are TRBV4-2 and TRBJ2-7; D possibly corresponds to TRBD2 (6 bases). The CDR3 length is 15 residues. The V gene's germline CDR1 is LGHNA and CDR2 YNFKEQ. Trimming removed 2 bases from V and 3 bases from J, with 14 bases in between. The CDR3 DNA reads TGTGCCAGCAGCCAACGACGGGACTCCTACTACGAGCAGTACTTC. Protein product: CASSQRRDSYYEQYF.

This rearrangement joins TRBV7-2 to TRBJ2-1; the match to TRBD2 covers 7 bases. Germline V CDR1 and CDR2: SGHTA, FQGNSA. This CDR3 contains 17 residues. With 5 bases clipped from V and 7 bases from J, the junction kept 17 bases outside the gene matches. The CDR3 bases are TGTGCCAGCAGCCCGATAGGTGGGAGGGCCCTCAGGAATGAGCAGTTCTTC. It specifies CASSPIGGRALRNEQFF.